These T cell receptor beta chains were read from a single sample in a study of shared clonotypes between healthy human individuals. The repertoire was sequenced with immunoSEQ multiplex PCR; TCRdb's copy has only in-frame clones and lacks some. Found here are 850,000 to 1,200,000 clones, 70% to 80% of them singletons; the top ten hold approximately 1.5%. Sequencing used memory CD4+ T cells sorted from blood. These receptors all come from a man between 18 and 35 years old in good health. Both conserved end residues are part of each CDR3.

>TRBV28|16
CASSSPRDRVYTEAFF
>TRBV7-2|17
CASSLTGIAGGGDTQYF
>TRBV19|15
CASSNGQSLTDTQYF
>TRBV2|15
CASSAERTSGTEQYF
>TRBV18|13
CASSPPGQYKQYF
>TRBV11-2|16
CASRETSGGKTDTQYF
>TRBV6-5|11
CASSAGGEQFF
>TRBV19|13
CGSGLANTDTQYF
>TRBV7-2|13
CASSLRQSYEQYF
>TRBV6-1|14
CASSVVTNTGELFF
>TRBV14|14
CASSLFLTGEGYTF
>TRBV5-4|15
CASSLGAPSTDTQYF
>TRBV7-2|14
CASAIRAGNTEAFF
>TRBV29-1|12
CSVEERSYEQYF
>TRBV12-5|14
CASGQQGFGDTQYF